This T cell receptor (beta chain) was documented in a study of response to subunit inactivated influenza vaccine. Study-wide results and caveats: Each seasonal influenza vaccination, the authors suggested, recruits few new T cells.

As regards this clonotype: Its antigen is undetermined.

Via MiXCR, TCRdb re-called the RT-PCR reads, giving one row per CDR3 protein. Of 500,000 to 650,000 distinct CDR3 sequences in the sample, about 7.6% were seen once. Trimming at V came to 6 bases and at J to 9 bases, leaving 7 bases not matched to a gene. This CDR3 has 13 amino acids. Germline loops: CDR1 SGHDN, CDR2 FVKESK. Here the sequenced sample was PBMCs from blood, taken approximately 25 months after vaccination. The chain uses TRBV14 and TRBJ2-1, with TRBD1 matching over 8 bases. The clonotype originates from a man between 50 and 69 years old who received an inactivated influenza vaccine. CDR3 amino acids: CASRRTGSGEQFF. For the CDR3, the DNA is TGTGCCAGCAGGCGGACAGGGTCAGGTGAGCAGTTCTTC.